A single sample gave rise to the 8 T cell receptor beta chains below, sequenced in a study of blood T cells in healthy people across ages (dated by TCRdb to the mid-2010s). The method was 5' RACE. Instrument on record: Illumina HiSeq 2500. A second about 6 to 11 cycle PCR used a sample-barcoded 5' primer and a J-beta primer mix. The public reads were reanalyzed by TCRdb: fastp trimming at Q25, MiXCR alignment, in-frame beta chains only. Entries are consolidated by CDR3 protein sequence, retaining the most common genes and DNA. This sample comprises hundreds of thousands of distinct CDR3 sequences, around 32% of them detected only once. Of the sample, just over 15% falls within the top ten clones. Material for sequencing was blood. These receptors originate from a woman over 75 in good health. Donor details come from another sample of the same person, matched by shared clones.

CDR3 DNA sequence: TGCAGCGGGGAGGGGCGGAACACTGAAGCTTTCTTT. Translating it yields CSGEGRNTEAFF. The chain joins TRBV20-1 to TRBJ1-1, with D perhaps matching TRBD1 (5 bases). In germline, CDR1 is DFQATT, CDR2 SNEGSKA (reference sequence). This CDR3 spans 12 amino acids.

The sample holds a few counts of this clonotype. This sequence joins TRBV3-1 and TRBJ1-2; tentatively, D is TRBD1 (5 bases). Looked up from germline, CDR1 is LGHDT and CDR2 is YNNKEL (reference sequence). V was clipped by 0 bases and J by 6 bases, with 14 bases between them. The CDR3 sequence is 15 residues long. The CDR3 here is CASSQDALQGNGYTF. The CDR3 DNA reads as TGTGCCAGCAGCCAAGATGCGCTCCAGGGTAATGGCTACACCTTC.

For this clonotype: A much larger clone differs from this one at a single base, so this may be a read error. V gene TRBV6-5 combines with J gene TRBJ2-1, with 10 bases fitting TRBD2. In germline, CDR1 is MNHEY, CDR2 SVGAGI. The CDR3 is 15 residues long. The CDR3, as DNA: TGTGCCAGCAGTTCCAGCGGGGGGGTCTTTAATGGGCAGTTCTTC. It is translated as CASSSSGGVFNGQFF.

This clonotype has at least ten counts. V usage is TRBV6-6 and J usage is TRBJ2-5; 7 bases agree with TRBD1. Germline CDR1 and CDR2: MNHNY and SVGAGI (reference sequence). This CDR3 spans 14 amino acids. V shed 5 bases, J shed 3 bases, and the junction held 6 bases outside the gene matches. CDR3 protein: CASSGDRDEETQYF. CDR3 nucleotides: TGTGCCAGCAGTGGCGACAGGGATGAAGAGACCCAGTACTTC.

This clonotype came up many times. The rearrangement uses TRBV11-2 and TRBJ2-3; 7 nucleotides line up with TRBD2. In germline, CDR1 is SGHAT, CDR2 FQNNGV. CDR3 size: 16 residues. After removal of 5 bases from V and 2 bases from J, the junction contained 10 bases not matched to a gene. The CDR3 bases are TGTGCCAGCAGCCTATTGGGGGGGTCCACCACAGATACGCAGTATTTT. It is translated as CASSLLGGSTTDTQYF.

This rearrangement joins TRBV20-1 to TRBJ2-2; 15 bases fit TRBD2. CDR1 and CDR2 from the germline V gene are DFQATT and SNEGSKA (reference sequence). CDR3 length equals 14 residues. V lost 5 bases, J lost 9 bases, and 4 bases stayed unmatched. CDR3 DNA: TGCAGTGCTCGAGGGACTAGCGGGGGGAGGGAGCTGTTTTTT. Translating gives CSARGTSGGRELFF.

This clonotype came up many times. J is TRBJ1-2 and V is TRBV7-2, with D unresolved. V lost 5 bases and J 1 base, leaving 14 bases between the germline ends. Germline assignment: CDR1 SGHTA and CDR2 FQGNSA. This CDR3 spans 15 amino acids. The CDR3 DNA is TGTGCCAGCAGCCCGTACACGGAATATAACTATGGCTACACCTTC. Amino acid sequence: CASSPYTEYNYGYTF. Using reference TRBV7-2 and TRBJ1-2 for the parts outside the CDR3, the full variable domain is GAGVSQSPSNKVTEKGKDVELRCDPISGHTALYWYRQSLGQGLEFLIYFQGNSAPDKSGLPSDRFSAERTGGSVSTLTIQRTQQEDSAVYLCASSPYTEYNYGYTFGSGTRLTVV.

The chain carries TRBV12-3 or TRBV12-4 and TRBJ1-2, with unresolved D. The CDR3 is 13 amino acids. V lost 7 bases and J lost 5, with 14 bases in between. Written as DNA, the CDR3 is TGTGCCAGCAAGCTTGGATCTTTTTATGGCTACACCTTC. Translating it yields CASKLGSFYGYTF.